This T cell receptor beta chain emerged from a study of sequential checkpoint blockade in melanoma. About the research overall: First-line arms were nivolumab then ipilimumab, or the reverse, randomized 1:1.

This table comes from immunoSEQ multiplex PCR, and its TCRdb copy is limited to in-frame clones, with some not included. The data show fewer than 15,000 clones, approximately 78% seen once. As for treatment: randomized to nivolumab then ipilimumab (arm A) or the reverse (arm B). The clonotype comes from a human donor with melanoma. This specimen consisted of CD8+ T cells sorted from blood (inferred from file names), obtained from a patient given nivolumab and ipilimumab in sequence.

The CDR3 here is CASSFPGTSGSDPYEQYF. Here the CDR3 DNA reads TGTGCCAGCAGCTTCCCCGGGACTAGCGGGAGTGATCCCTACGAGCAGTACTTC. The rearrangement joins TRBV7-9 to TRBJ2-7; 14 positions match TRBD2. Germline V lookup: CDR1 SEHNR, CDR2 FQNEAQ (reference sequence). V shed 3 bases, J shed 2 bases, and the junction held 9 bases outside the gene matches. There are 18 residues in the CDR3.